The rows below give T cell receptor beta chains drawn from one sample of a study of T cells after yellow fever vaccination. TCRdb re-called the 5' RACE reads with MiXCR, one entry per CDR3 protein. This table holds nearly 550,000 distinct CDR3 sequences, roughly a fifth found once. Sequencing used PBMCs, obtained 15 days after the yellow fever booster vaccination. These receptors were taken from a man aged 30 to 39 who received the YFV17D yellow fever vaccine. The CDR3 runs from the conserved cysteine through the conserved F or W. A D gene is named only where the DNA matches it firmly. Not all rows give a size; the values are once, few, many and, for expanded clones, a class.

>NA|TRBJ2-3|TRBV14|NA
TGTGCCAGCAGCCAACTCTCCGAAGATACGCAGTATTTT
CASSQLSEDTQYF
>few|TRBJ2-1|TRBV6-5|TRBD2
TGTGCCAGCAGTTACCTAGCGGGAGACGGGAGTGAGCAGTTCTTC
CASSYLAGDGSEQFF
>NA|TRBJ2-5|TRBV7-8|NA
TGTGCCAGCAGCTTCCGGGACTCCAAAGAGACCCAGTACTTC
CASSFRDSKETQYF
>NA|TRBJ2-1|TRBV29-1|NA
TGCAGCGTTGAAGGAGCTGGAGTGTTGTTCTTC
CSVEGAGVLFF
>NA|TRBJ2-3|TRBV15|NA
TGTGCCACCAGCAGAGAGTTGCGATCTACGCAGTATTTT
CATSRELRSTQYF
>NA|TRBJ2-3|TRBV7-2|TRBD2
TGTGCCAGCAGCTTAGAACTAGCGGGAGGAACAGATACGCAGTATTTT
CASSLELAGGTDTQYF
>few|TRBJ1-1|TRBV6-5|NA
TGTGCCAGCAGTTATATGGCCAACACTGAAGCTTTCTTT
CASSYMANTEAFF
>few|TRBJ1-4|TRBV5-5|TRBD1
TGTGCCAGCAGCTTCCGGGACAGTTATGAAAAACTGTTTTTT
CASSFRDSYEKLFF
>NA|TRBJ2-3|TRBV5-1|TRBD1
TGCGCCAGCAGCCCGGTGGACAGGAGGACAGATACGCAGTATTTT
CASSPVDRRTDTQYF
>NA|TRBJ2-2|TRBV2|NA
TGTGCCAGCGGGGGACTGGAGGAGTCGGGCACCGGGGAGCTGTTTTTT
CASGGLEESGTGELFF
>many|TRBJ2-7|TRBV10-3|NA
TGTGCCATCAGTCCCGGCCCGAGGGGGAACTACGAGCAGTACTTC
CAISPGPRGNYEQYF
>NA|TRBJ1-1|TRBV7-2|NA
TGTGCCAGCAGCGTTAGGGCCGGTGAAGTGGCTTTCTTT
CASSVRAGEVAFF
>few|TRBJ2-1|TRBV3-1|TRBD2
TGTGCCAGCAGCCAGACGGCTAGCGGGTCGAATGAGCAGTTCTTC
CASSQTASGSNEQFF
>NA|TRBJ2-7|TRBV5-8|NA
TGTGCCAGCAGCTACCAGGGGGGCGAGCAGTACTTC
CASSYQGGEQYF
>few|TRBJ2-1|TRBV29-1|NA
TGCAGCGTTGGGGGGGACAGAAACAATGAGCAGTTCTTC
CSVGGDRNNEQFF
>NA|TRBJ2-7|TRBV3-1|NA
TGTGCCAGCAGCCCCCTGCCCCGCTACGAGCAGTACTTC
CASSPLPRYEQYF
>NA|TRBJ2-5|TRBV7-7|TRBD1
TGTGCTAGCAGCCCCACAGCGACAGGGCAAGAGACCCAGTACTTC
CASSPTATGQETQYF
>few|TRBJ1-2|TRBV29-1|NA
TGCAGCGTTGAAGACGGACAAGGATCCTATGGCTACACCTTC
CSVEDGQGSYGYTF
>few|TRBJ2-5|TRBV6-1|NA
TGTGCCAGCAGCTGGGGGGGGCTCCCAGAGACCCAGTACTTC
CASSWGGLPETQYF
>NA|TRBJ1-6|TRBV7-8|NA
TGTGCCAGCAGCTTGGATCGTGGGATATCACCCCTCCACTTT
CASSLDRGISPLHF
>NA|TRBJ2-5|TRBV9|NA
TGTGCCAGCAGCGTGGGAGGAGGAGAGACCCAGTACTTC
CASSVGGGETQYF
>NA|TRBJ2-1|TRBV7-3|NA
TGTGCCAGCAGCTTACCAGACAGCTATGAGCAGTTCTTC
CASSLPDSYEQFF
>NA|TRBJ2-3|TRBV5-1|NA
TGCGCCAGCAGCTTAAATGGGGGCACAGATACGCAGTATTTT
CASSLNGGTDTQYF
>NA|TRBJ2-1|TRBV12-3/TRBV12-4|TRBD2
TGTGCCAGCAGTTTCCCGGGGGGTGAGCAGTTCTTC
CASSFPGGEQFF
>few|TRBJ2-7|TRBV7-6|TRBD2
TGTGCCAGCAGCTCCACTCTAGCGGGGGGCTCCTACGAGCAGTACTTC
CASSSTLAGGSYEQYF
>NA|TRBJ2-5|TRBV6-5|NA
TGTGCCAGCAGTTACGGGACACTTACAGGTTCCGAGACCCAGTACTTC
CASSYGTLTGSETQYF
>few|TRBJ2-1|TRBV7-2|TRBD2
TGTGCCAGCAGCTTAGCAAGCGGGAACAATGAGCAGTTCTTC
CASSLASGNNEQFF
>NA|TRBJ2-1|TRBV20-1|TRBD2
TGCAGTGCTAGAGATGGACTAGCGGAATACAATGAGCAGTTCTTC
CSARDGLAEYNEQFF
>few|TRBJ2-3|TRBV7-8|NA
TGTGCCAGCAGCTTAGATAGCCCCCCAGATACGCAGTATTTT
CASSLDSPPDTQYF
>many|TRBJ2-2|TRBV12-3/TRBV12-4|TRBD1
TGTGCCAGCAGTTCCGGACAGGGGAACACCGGGGAGCTGTTTTTT
CASSSGQGNTGELFF
>NA|TRBJ2-7|TRBV5-1|NA
TGCGCCAGCAGCTTTGGGGCAGGGGTTTTGCGGGACGAGCAGTACTTC
CASSFGAGVLRDEQYF
>NA|TRBJ2-3|TRBV20-1|TRBD2
TGCAGTGCTCCGGGGGGGGATACGCAGTATTTT
CSAPGGDTQYF
>many|TRBJ2-7|TRBV5-1|TRBD1
TGCGCCAGCAGCCTGGGACAGGCCGAAGCTGATCCCCAGTACTTC
CASSLGQAEADPQYF
>few|TRBJ2-7|TRBV5-1|TRBD2
TGCGCCAGCAGCGGACTAGACACGTACGAGCAGTACTTC
CASSGLDTYEQYF
>NA|TRBJ2-1|TRBV7-9|TRBD2
TGTGCCAGCAGCCTTAGCGGGAGCGGTGAGCAGTTCTTC
CASSLSGSGEQFF
>NA|TRBJ2-1|TRBV5-6|NA
TGTGCCAGCAGCTTCGTCGATGAGCAGTTCTTC
CASSFVDEQFF
>many|TRBJ2-7|TRBV5-1|NA
TGCGCCAGCAGCCCCTCAGGGGCCTACGAGCAGTACTTC
CASSPSGAYEQYF
>NA|TRBJ2-3|TRBV6-1|TRBD1
TGTGCCAGTCAAGGGGGCAACCCCACAGATACGCAGTATTTT
CASQGGNPTDTQYF
>NA|TRBJ2-1|TRBV20-1|TRBD2
TGCAGTGCTAGATATAAGTTGACTAGCAACGGTGAGCAGTTCTTC
CSARYKLTSNGEQFF
>NA|TRBJ1-1|TRBV2|NA
TGTGCCAGCAGTGTATTTGAAGCGACTGAAGCTTTCTTT
CASSVFEATEAFF
>NA|TRBJ2-3|TRBV12-3/TRBV12-4|NA
TGTGCCAGCAGCCCCCAGGGAGTTCAGCAGTATTTT
CASSPQGVQQYF
>few|TRBJ2-5|TRBV4-2|TRBD2
TGTGCCAGCAGCGTTCTAGCGGGAGTATGGGAAGAGACCCAGTACTTC
CASSVLAGVWEETQYF
>few|TRBJ2-7|TRBV5-1|TRBD1
TGCGCCAGCAGCCCGACAGGGTGGGTCTTCTACGAGCAGTACTTC
CASSPTGWVFYEQYF
>NA|TRBJ2-4|TRBV29-1|NA
TGCAGCGTTGAAAAGGGTAACATTCAGTACTTC
CSVEKGNIQYF
>few|TRBJ2-1|TRBV24-1|NA
TGTGCCACCAGTGAGCTGGATGAGCAGTTCTTC
CATSELDEQFF
>NA|TRBJ2-1|TRBV2|NA
TGTGCCAGCGGGGAGAGAACCGGGCAGGAGTTCTTC
CASGERTGQEFF
>few|TRBJ1-4|TRBV20-1|NA
TGCAGTGCTACCTTGACGGAAACGGGGGAAAAACTGTTTTTT
CSATLTETGEKLFF
>NA|TRBJ1-4|TRBV5-1|NA
TGCGCCAGCAGCCCGGACGGCCGGTCCCGGAATGAAAAACTGTTTTTT
CASSPDGRSRNEKLFF
>NA|TRBJ2-1|TRBV5-5|TRBD1
TGTGCCAGCAGCAGGGACAGACTCAATGAGCAGTTCTTC
CASSRDRLNEQFF
>NA|TRBJ2-1|TRBV11-2|NA
TGTGCCAGCAGCGCTTATCCTGAGCAGTTCTTC
CASSAYPEQFF
>few|TRBJ2-3|TRBV5-1|NA
TGCGCCAGTGGTGTGGGGCCGGGGACAGATACGCAGTATTTT
CASGVGPGTDTQYF
>NA|TRBJ2-7|TRBV28|NA
TGTGCCAGCACGGACTCCTCCTACGAGCAGTACTTC
CASTDSSYEQYF
>NA|TRBJ2-1|TRBV19|TRBD1
TGTGCCAGTATCGACAGGGTGGACAATGAGCAGTTCTTC
CASIDRVDNEQFF
>NA|TRBJ2-3|TRBV7-9|TRBD1
TGTGCCAGCAGCTTAGGAGGGGGCGCCGGTACAGATACGCAGTATTTT
CASSLGGGAGTDTQYF
>NA|TRBJ2-2|TRBV7-2|TRBD2
TGTGCCAGCAGCTTAGCGGCGGGAGGGTTTACCGGGGAGCTGTTTTTT
CASSLAAGGFTGELFF
>NA|TRBJ2-7|TRBV6-2/TRBV6-3|NA
TGTGCCAGCAGTTACTGGTTACTCGGGAAACCCACCTACGAGCAGTACTTC
CASSYWLLGKPTYEQYF
>few|TRBJ2-5|TRBV6-5|NA
TGTGCCAGCCAGGCGGGAGAGACCCAGTACTTC
CASQAGETQYF
>few|TRBJ2-7|TRBV5-1|NA
TGCGCCAGCAGCGGATGGACAGACTACGAGCAGTACTTC
CASSGWTDYEQYF
>NA|TRBJ2-1|TRBV5-1|NA
TGCGCCAGCAGTCAAACTGATAACAATGAGCAGTTCTTC
CASSQTDNNEQFF
>few|TRBJ2-5|TRBV2|NA
TGTGCCAGCAGTGTCAGGCTAGAGGAGACCCAGTACTTC
CASSVRLEETQYF